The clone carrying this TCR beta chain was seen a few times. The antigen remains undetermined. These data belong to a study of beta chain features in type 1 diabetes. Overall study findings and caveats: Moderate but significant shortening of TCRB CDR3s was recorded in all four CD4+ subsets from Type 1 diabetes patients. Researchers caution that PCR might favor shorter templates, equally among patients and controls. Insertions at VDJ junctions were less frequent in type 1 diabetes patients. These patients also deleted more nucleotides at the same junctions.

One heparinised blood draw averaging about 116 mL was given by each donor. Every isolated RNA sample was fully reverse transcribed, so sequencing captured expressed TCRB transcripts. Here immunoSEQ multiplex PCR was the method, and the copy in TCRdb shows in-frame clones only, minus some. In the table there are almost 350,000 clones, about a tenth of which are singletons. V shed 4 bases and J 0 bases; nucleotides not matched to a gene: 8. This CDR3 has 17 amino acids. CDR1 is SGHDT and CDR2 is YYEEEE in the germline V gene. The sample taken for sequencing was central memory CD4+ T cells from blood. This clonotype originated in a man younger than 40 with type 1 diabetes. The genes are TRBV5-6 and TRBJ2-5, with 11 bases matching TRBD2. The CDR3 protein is CASSHQLGLADQETQYF. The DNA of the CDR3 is TGTGCCAGCAGCCACCAATTGGGACTAGCGGACCAAGAGACCCAGTACTTC. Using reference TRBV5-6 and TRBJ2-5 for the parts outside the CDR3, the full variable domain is DAGVTQSPTHLIKTRGQQVTLRCSPKSGHDTVSWYQQALGQGPQFIFQYYEEEERQRGNFPDRFSGHQFPNYSSELNVNALLLGDSALYLCASSHQLGLADQETQYFGPGTRLLVL.